This T cell receptor beta chain was identified during a study of T cell repertoires in cytomegalovirus infection (dated by TCRdb to between 2019 and 2020). A note on the overall study: Donor HLA type was relevant to the analysis, because carriage of CMV infection together with the matching HLA type was indicated by public TCR beta signatures.

The study at large found these results: The ex vivo response was dominated by HLA-C-restricted CMV-specific TCR beta clonotypes, which also provided the single most frequent clonotype in two of eight donors. In both this cohort and an independent roughly 360-donor cohort, the cumulative frequency of public TCR beta family members distinguished carriers of CMV infection plus the relevant HLA type.

This clonotype has a handful of counts. Its antigen has not been determined. Per-base quality was not reported, and no clone a single base away is much larger than it. The data were produced on an Illumina HiSeq 1500. TCRdb reprocessed the public reads (quality trimming at Q25 with fastp, clone calling with MiXCR) and kept in-frame beta chains. Here each entry gathers all rows of one CDR3 protein and keeps the most common genes and DNA. This sample is represented by 250,000 to 300,000 distinct CDR3 sequences; over 20% of them were singletons. The leading ten clones occupy approximately 13% of the sample. The sample consisted of PBMCs. This receptor was identified in a human donor in good health (CMV status not recorded). Some clones in this sample may be carry-over from other donors' samples.

The base sequence is TGTGCCATCAGTGAAAGACCCGGGACAGGGGATGAGCAGTTCTTC. This yields the protein CAISERPGTGDEQFF. The chain is assembled from TRBV10-3 and TRBJ2-1, with TRBD1 identical over 10 junction bases. For this chain, trimming is 3 bases at the V end and 8 bases at the J end, and the number of junction bases without a gene match is 7. Taken from the germline V gene, the CDR1 and CDR2 loops are ENHRY and SYGVKD. The CDR3 contains 15 residues, cysteine and phenylalanine counted. The sequence is cut down to CDR3 DNA, 45 bases in frame from base 1.